This TCR beta chain was observed in a study of shared clonotypes between healthy human individuals. V was pared by 6 bases and J by 4 bases, with 5 bases of the junction left unmatched. CDR1 is ENHRY, CDR2 SYGVKD, per germline. This CDR3 spans 13 amino acids. Assay used: immunoSEQ multiplex PCR; TCRdb lists only in-frame clones, some missing. The table shows about 2.4 million clones, with approximately 93% occurring only once. This chain connects TRBV10-3 to TRBJ2-5; 7 positions agree with TRBD1. The specimen sequenced was naive CD4+ T cells from PBMCs. Indicated subset: CD45RA+ positively selected. The sequence was collected from a young man in good health. Some clones in this sample may be carry-over from other donors' samples. The CDR3: CAIRTGLGETQYF. As DNA, the CDR3 is TGTGCCATCAGGACAGGGTTGGGAGAGACCCAGTACTTC.